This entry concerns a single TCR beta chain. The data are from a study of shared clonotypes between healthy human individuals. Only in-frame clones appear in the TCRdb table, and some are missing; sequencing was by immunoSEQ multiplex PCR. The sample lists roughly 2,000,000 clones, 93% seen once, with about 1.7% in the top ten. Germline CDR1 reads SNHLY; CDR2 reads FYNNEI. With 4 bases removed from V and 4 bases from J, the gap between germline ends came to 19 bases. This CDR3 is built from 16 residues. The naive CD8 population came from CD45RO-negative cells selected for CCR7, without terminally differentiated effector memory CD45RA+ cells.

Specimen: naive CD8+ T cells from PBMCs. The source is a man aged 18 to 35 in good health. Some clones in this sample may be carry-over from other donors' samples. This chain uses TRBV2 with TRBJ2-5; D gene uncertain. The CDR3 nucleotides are TGTGCCAGCAGTGTGCGACAAAGGAGCCCCGGAGAGACCCAGTACTTC. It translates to CASSVRQRSPGETQYF.